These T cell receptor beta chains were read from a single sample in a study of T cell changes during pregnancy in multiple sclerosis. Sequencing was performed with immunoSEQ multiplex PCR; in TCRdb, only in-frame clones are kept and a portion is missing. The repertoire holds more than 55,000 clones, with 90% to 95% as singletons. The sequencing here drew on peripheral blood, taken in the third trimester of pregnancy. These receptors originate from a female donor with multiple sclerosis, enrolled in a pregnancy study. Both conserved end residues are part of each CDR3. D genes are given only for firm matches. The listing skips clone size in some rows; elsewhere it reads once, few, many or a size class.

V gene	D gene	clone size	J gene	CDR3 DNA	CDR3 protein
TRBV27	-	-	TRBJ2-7	TGTGCCAGCAGTCCCCAGGGTGTGGGGTTGTCCTACGAGCAGTACTTC	CASSPQGVGLSYEQYF
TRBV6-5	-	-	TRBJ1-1	TGTGCCAGCAACACGGCAGCGGCAGGGGACACTGAAGCTTTCTTT	CASNTAAAGDTEAFF
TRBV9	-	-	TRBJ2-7	TGTGCCAGCAGCGTGGGGACTGATTACTACGAGCAGTACTTC	CASSVGTDYYEQYF
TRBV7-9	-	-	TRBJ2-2	TGTGCCAGCAGCTATTTGTCGGGGGACGGGGAGCTGTTTTTT	CASSYLSGDGELFF
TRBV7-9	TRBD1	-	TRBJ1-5	TGTGCCAGCAGCCCCGGGACAGGCTTTCGCAATCAGCCCCAGCATTTT	CASSPGTGFRNQPQHF
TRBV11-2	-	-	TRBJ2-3	TGTGCCAGCAGCTCGGGGAGCGGACTTATGCAGTATTTT	CASSSGSGLMQYF
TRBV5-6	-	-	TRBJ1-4	TGTGCCAGCAGCTTCTCCCTTAATGAAAAACTGTTTTTT	CASSFSLNEKLFF
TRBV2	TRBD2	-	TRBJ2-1	TGTGCCAGCAGTCTCCTAGCGGGAGCGGGCTCCTACAATGAGCAGTTCTTC	CASSLLAGAGSYNEQFF
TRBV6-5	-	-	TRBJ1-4	TGTGCCAGCAGGCCGCCCCGGGACACCGTAAAACTGTTTTTT	CASRPPRDTVKLFF
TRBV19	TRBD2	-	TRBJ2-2	TGTGCCAGTAGTGAGGTAGCGGGAGGAAACACCGGGGAGCTGTTTTTT	CASSEVAGGNTGELFF
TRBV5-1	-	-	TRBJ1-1	TGCGCCAGCAGCTTGGGTTCGGACTGGAACACTGAAGCTTTCTTT	CASSLGSDWNTEAFF
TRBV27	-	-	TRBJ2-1	TGTGCCAGCAGTCTCTTAAGCGGGTTTCTCATTGATGAGCAGTTCTTC	CASSLLSGFLIDEQFF
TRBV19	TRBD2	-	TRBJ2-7	TGTGCCAGTAAAAGGCGAGCGGGAGACTTGGCCGAGCAGTACTTC	CASKRRAGDLAEQYF
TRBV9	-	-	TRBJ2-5	TGTGCCAGCAGCGTAGCTGGCGGGGTGCGGGAGACCCAGTACTTC	CASSVAGGVRETQYF
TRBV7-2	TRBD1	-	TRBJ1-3	TGTGCCAGCAGCTTCCCGACAGGGTCTGGAAACACCATATATTTT	CASSFPTGSGNTIYF
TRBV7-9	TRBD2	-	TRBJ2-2	TGTGCCAGCAGCTTACGACTAGCGGGTACAGGAGGGGAGCTGTTTTTT	CASSLRLAGTGGELFF
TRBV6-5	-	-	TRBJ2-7	TGTGCCAGCAGTTACGAGGAGGGAACCGAGCAGTACTTC	CASSYEEGTEQYF
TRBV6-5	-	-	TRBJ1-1	TGTGCCAGCAGTTACAGGACCGACAGTCCGAAAGCTTTCTTT	CASSYRTDSPKAFF
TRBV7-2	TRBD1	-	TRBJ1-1	TGTGCCAGCAGCCCAAAACGTCAGGGGGCCGGGAACACTGAAGCTTTCTTT	CASSPKRQGAGNTEAFF
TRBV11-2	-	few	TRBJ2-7	TGTGCCAGCAGCTTACACTCAGGGTCCTACGAGCAGTACTTC	CASSLHSGSYEQYF
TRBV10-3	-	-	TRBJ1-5	TGTGCCACCAACCCCCGGGACAATAGCAATCAGCCCCAGCATTTT	CATNPRDNSNQPQHF
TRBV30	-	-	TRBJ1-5	TGTGCCTGGAGTCCAGGGGCTAGCAATCAGCCCCAGCATTTT	CAWSPGASNQPQHF
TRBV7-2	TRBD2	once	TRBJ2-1	TGTGCCAGCAGCTTGACTAGCGGGAGAAATGAGCAGTTCTTC	CASSLTSGRNEQFF
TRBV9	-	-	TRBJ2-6	TGTGCCAGCACCCCATTGAGAGGCCGGGACTCTGGGGCCAACGTCCTGACTTTC	CASTPLRGRDSGANVLTF
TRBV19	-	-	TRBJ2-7	TGTGCCAGTAGTATGGGCAGCTTTGGCTACGAGCAGTACTTC	CASSMGSFGYEQYF
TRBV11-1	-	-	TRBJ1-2	TGTGCCAGCAGCTTAGCCTGGGGGCAGACCTATGGCTACACCTTC	CASSLAWGQTYGYTF